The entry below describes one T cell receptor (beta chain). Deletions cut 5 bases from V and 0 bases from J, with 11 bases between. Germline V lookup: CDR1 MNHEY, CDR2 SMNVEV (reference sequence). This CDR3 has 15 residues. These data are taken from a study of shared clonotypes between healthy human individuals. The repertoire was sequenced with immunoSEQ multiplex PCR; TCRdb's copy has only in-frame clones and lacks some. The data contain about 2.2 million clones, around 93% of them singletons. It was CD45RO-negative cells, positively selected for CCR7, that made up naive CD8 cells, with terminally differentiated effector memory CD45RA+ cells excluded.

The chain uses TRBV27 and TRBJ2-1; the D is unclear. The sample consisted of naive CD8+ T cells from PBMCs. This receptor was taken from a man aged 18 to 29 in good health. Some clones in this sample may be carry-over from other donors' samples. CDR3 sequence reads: CASSEYPVSYNEQFF. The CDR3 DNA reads TGTGCCAGCAGTGAATACCCCGTCTCCTACAATGAGCAGTTCTTC.